This T cell receptor beta chain was observed in a study of regulatory T cells in long-lasting Graves disease (dated by TCRdb to the early 2020s). A note on the overall study: Antithyroid drugs had been taken for less than 3 months by newly diagnosed Graves' disease patients. A total of some 33 samples were covered by TCR sequencing, comprising approximately 13 persistent and 20 or so newly diagnosed Graves' disease patients. Persistent Graves' disease patients were compared with newly diagnosed Graves' disease patients by peripheral blood TCR sequencing and RNA sequencing. The study took place in China and was registered as a clinical trial. What the research found in general, with its limitations: More public clonotypes were shared among persistent patients (roughly 3,000) than among newly diagnosed patients (966). Sequencing and analysis were restricted to the TCR beta chain. TRBV28, TRBJ1-2 and TRBJ2-5 were preferentially used in persistent disease, while TRBV20-1 and TRBJ2-1 were favored in newly diagnosed disease. Only peripheral blood was studied, because thyroid tissue, the primary lesion, was inaccessible. The authors noted that the small sample size was a limitation that may lower accuracy. Compared with newly diagnosed patients, patients with persistent Graves' disease had lower TCR Shannon entropy and fewer highly expanded clones, which suggests clonal expansion.

The CDR3, from cysteine to phenylalanine, totals 16 residues. The kept DNA is CDR3 alone, 48 bases in frame from the first base. Taken from the germline V gene (reference sequence), the CDR1 and CDR2 loops are LGHDT and YNNKEL. The V end loses 4 bases and the J end loses 4 bases, and a stretch of 17 bases separates them. The time point label, as the study defines it: newly diagnosed GD, antithyroid drugs for less than 3 months. For both TCR sequencing and RNA sequencing, RNA was extracted from PBMCs in TRIzol. The diagnosis of Graves' disease was made according to American Thyroid Association guidelines. Patients were recruited from an endocrinology department in Xi'an, China. Each patient gave 9 to 10 milliliters of peripheral blood, collected in an EDTA anticoagulant tube. PBMCs were isolated by Ficoll Paque Plus density gradient separation without further T cell sorting. RNA quality was checked with an Agilent 2100 Bioanalyzer and agarose gel, and concentration with a NanoDrop 2000.

A word on this clonotype: There is no known antigen for this receptor. No much larger clone is present one base from it, and per-base qualities are unavailable.

To prepare the library, multiplex PCR was applied. Sequenced on an Illumina HiSeq 4000. iRepertoire HTBI primers and Arm-PCR amplification of CDR3 regions were used to construct TCR beta libraries. PCR products were gel purified before sequencing. In the source study's methods: Gene usage analysis of CDR3 amino acid clonotypes relied on the approximately 60 TRBV and more than twelve TRBJ segments identified across samples. COPE and FqMerger were used to merge filtered high-quality paired reads into contigs. Contigs were aligned with BLAST to IMGT TRBV, TRBD and TRBJ reference genes, and CDR3 was defined per IMGT. Any clonotype with a frequency above 0.1% was counted as a highly expanded clone. Shannon entropy served as the measure of repertoire diversity, while the Gini coefficient captured V-J evenness. A clonotype was considered public if more than one individual shared it. TCRdb applied fastp at Q25 and MiXCR to the public reads, then kept only in-frame beta chains. Rows with one shared CDR3 protein collapse into an entry with the most common genes and DNA. The V and J calls here are based on TCRdb, not the publication. The sample records about 540,000 distinct CDR3 sequences, roughly 12% of which are singletons. Of the sample, 10% is held by the ten largest clones.

These records were also assigned to another study, of T cells in Graves' hyperthyroidism and ophthalmopathy. The second publication reports: Graves' hyperthyroidism was defined as stable when no progression to ophthalmopathy occurred over 18 months of follow-up. Hyperthyroidism patients were aged 18 to 65 years and newly diagnosed, with disease duration of less than 2 months. Patients with uncontrolled infections, other autoimmune diseases, pregnancy or lactation were excluded. Clinical symptoms, serum thyroxine and TRAb, thyroid ultrasound, and orbital computed tomography formed the basis for the diagnoses. The first round of RT-PCR for the TCR CDR3 was performed with the HTBI primer set and the Qiagen OneStep RT-PCR kit. Blood samples also contained most of the expanded thyroid clonotypes (frequency above 0.001), which suggests that blood repertoires may reflect thyroid immune responses. In cross-validation, a model built on a 13 V-J signature told ophthalmopathy apart from stable hyperthyroidism with approximately 90% sensitivity and roughly 82% specificity, and in testing the same model reached 80%/75%. In validation, the model predicted progression to ophthalmopathy with approximately 71% sensitivity and 72% to 85% specificity, a median of 6.5 months before onset. To identify TCR V-J signatures that set the groups apart, the researchers used a discovery cohort of roughly 100 patients, made up of under 45 with Graves' ophthalmopathy and about 60 with stable Graves' hyperthyroidism. Prospective prediction of ophthalmopathy was tested in an independent validation cohort consisting of under 20 hyperthyroidism patients and 15 or so patients who later progressed to ophthalmopathy. For training and testing, the roughly 93 patients in the discovery cohort were randomly divided in a 7:3 ratio. In addition, the study compared T-cell repertoires in thyroid tissue and in blood from six Graves' hyperthyroidism patients. After sampling, hyperthyroidism patients received methimazole starting at 30 mg daily, and ophthalmopathy patients received high-dose intravenous methylprednisolone. Libraries were constructed in a second round of multiplex PCR, after which size selection and purification were performed. Sequencing of the libraries was done on an Illumina HiSeq2000 using paired-end 100 bp reads. Raw data were processed with SOAPnuke, discarding reads with adapters, uncalled bases, mean Phred below 15, or no exact constant-primer or identifier match. COPE v1.2.5 was used to merge the high-quality paired reads, and each unique nucleotide sequence was defined as a clonotype. MiTCR v1.1 was used to align clonotypes to the IMGT TRBV, TRBD and TRBJ reference segments. Only V-J combinations with frequency above 0.0001, covering 99% to 99.2% of repertoires, were analysed. The TCS score was defined as the ratio of F50 (clonal expansion) to E x V (chaos), calculated using BLOSUM62-based TCRdist between CDR3 peptides within each V-J. Welch's t-statistics and random forest reduced 500 to 550 V-J features to 13, which were used in a naive Bayes classifier (R e1071). Sample size was not statistically predetermined, and investigators were not blinded to group allocation. The paper describes TCR Vbeta CDR3 sequencing of 120 to 150 peripheral blood samples, made up of 43 ophthalmopathy patients, 70 to 75 hyperthyroidism patients and 17 progressor patients.

The sequencing here drew on peripheral blood mononuclear cells (PBMCs), taken at new diagnosis, from a patient treated with antithyroid drugs. The sequence links TRBV3-1 to TRBJ1-5, and the D gene may be TRBD1, 6 bases matching. This TCR came from a man aged 30-40 years with Graves disease. Donor details come from another sample of the same person, matched by shared clones. The CDR3 reads CASSPSGQHTNQPQHF. The nucleotide sequence reads TGTGCCAGCAGCCCATCTGGACAGCACACAAATCAGCCCCAGCATTTT.